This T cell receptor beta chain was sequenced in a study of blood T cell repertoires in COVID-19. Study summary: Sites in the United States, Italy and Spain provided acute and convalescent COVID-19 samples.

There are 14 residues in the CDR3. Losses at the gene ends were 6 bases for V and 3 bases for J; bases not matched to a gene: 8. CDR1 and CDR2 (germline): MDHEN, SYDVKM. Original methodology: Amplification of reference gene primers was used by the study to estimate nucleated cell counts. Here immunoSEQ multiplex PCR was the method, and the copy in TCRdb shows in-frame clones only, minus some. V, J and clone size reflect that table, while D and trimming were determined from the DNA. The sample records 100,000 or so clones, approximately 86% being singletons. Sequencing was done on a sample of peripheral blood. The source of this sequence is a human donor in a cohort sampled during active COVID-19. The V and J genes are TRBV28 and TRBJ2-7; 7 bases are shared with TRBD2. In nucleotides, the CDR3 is TGTGCCAGCAGCTCGGGCGGGAGAGACTACGAGCAGTACTTC. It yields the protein CASSSGGRDYEQYF.